The next 29 T cell receptor beta chains were all read from a single sample in a study of blood T cells in healthy people across ages (dated by TCRdb to the mid-2010s). Libraries were made using 5' RACE. The sequencer was an Illumina HiSeq 2500. A second 7 to 11 cycle PCR used a sample-barcoded 5' primer and a J-beta primer mix. TCRdb cleaned the public reads at Q25 with fastp, built clones with MiXCR and kept in-frame beta chains. Every entry covers one CDR3 protein and lists the most common genes and DNA from its rows. The sample includes 1.5 million to 2 million distinct CDR3 sequences, with approximately 30% observed a single time. The ten largest make up roughly 8% of the sample. The sample taken for sequencing was blood. These receptor sequences come from a woman aged 25 to 39 in good health.

V gene TRBV9 combines with J gene TRBJ1-1, with TRBD1 identical over 8 bases. CDR3 length: 15 amino acids. J was trimmed by 4 bases and V by 4 bases; bases with no gene match: 9. CDR1 and CDR2 (germline): SGDLS, YYNGEE. The CDR3 sequence is CASSPSSTGGTEAFF. The CDR3 coding sequence is TGTGCCAGCAGCCCCAGTTCAACAGGGGGCACTGAAGCTTTCTTT.

Note on this clonotype: Just one base apart from a much larger clone, this may be a read error. This sequence joins TRBV12-3 or TRBV12-4 and TRBJ2-3; possible D gene TRBD2, 6 bases. CDR3 size: 15 residues. V was cut by 0 bases and J by 4 bases, with 11 bases left in between. In DNA, the CDR3 is TGTGCCAGCAGTTTAGCGGCGGGGAGCGCAGATACGCAGTATTTT. This translates into CASSLAAGSADTQYF.

As for this clonotype: Possible read error: a much larger clone is one base away. The CDR3 sequence: CSVPGRGYEQFF. CDR3 coding DNA: TGCAGCGTCCCGGGACGGGGATATGAGCAGTTCTTC. This chain joins TRBV29-1 and TRBJ2-1; D may correspond to TRBD1 or TRBD2 (5 bases each). Per the germline V gene, CDR1 is SQVTM and CDR2 is ANQGSEA. The CDR3 sequence is 12 residues long. Trimming removed 6 bases at V and 8 bases at J, with 14 bases between.

The chain couples TRBV12-3 or TRBV12-4 to TRBJ2-6; 7 bases are a match to TRBD1. The CDR3 extends over 16 amino acids. V lost 5 bases, J lost 4 bases, and 8 bases stayed unmatched. CDR3 coding DNA: TGTGCCAGCAGTGTCAGAGGGGGCGGCGGGGCCAACGTCCTGACTTTC. This gives the protein CASSVRGGGGANVLTF.

Comments on this clonotype: Without the conserved terminal phenylalanine or tryptophan, this CDR3 likely stems from a read error. J is TRBJ2-5 and V is TRBV27; TRBD2 is a possible D gene (5 bases). Germline V gene data show CDR1 as MNHEY and CDR2 as SMNVEV (reference sequence). V was cut by 0 bases and J by 4 bases, with 6 bases left in between. This CDR3 comprises 13 residues. The CDR3 is CASSLSGGETQYL. The CDR3 DNA reads TGTGCCAGCAGTTTATCCGGAGGAGAGACCCAGTACCTC.

About this clonotype itself: This may be a read error: a much more frequent sequence differs by one nucleotide. V usage is TRBV2 and J usage is TRBJ2-7; 11 positions match TRBD1. V lost 7 bases and J lost 3; bases outside the gene matches: 5. CDR1 and CDR2 (germline): SNHLY, FYNNEI. This CDR3 is built from 14 residues. This CDR3 is CASNRDRGVYEQYF. The CDR3, as DNA: TGTGCCAGCAACCGGGACAGGGGGGTCTACGAGCAGTACTTC. Looking up the rest from reference TRBV2 and TRBJ2-7 gives the full variable domain: EPEVTQTPSHQVTQMGQEVILRCVPISNHLYFYWYRQILGQKVEFLVSFYNNEISEKSEIFDDQFSVERPDGSNFTLKIRSTKLEDSAMYFCASNRDRGVYEQYFGPGTRLTVT.

This clonotype was counted only a few times. The chain combines TRBV28 with TRBJ2-1; the D gene is possibly TRBD1 (6 bases). The CDR3 length is 14 residues. Per germline, CDR1 MDHEN and CDR2 SYDVKM. Deletions cut 6 bases from V and 7 bases from J, with 16 bases between. CDR3 sequence (DNA): TGTGCCAGCAGCTACGACAGGAGTGGGAATGAGCAGTTCTTC. This gives the protein CASSYDRSGNEQFF.

This clonotype has ten or more counts. V and J are TRBV7-2 and TRBJ2-5, with 12 bases that match TRBD2. Germline values: CDR1 SGHTA, CDR2 FQGNSA. The CDR3 runs to 15 residues. J gave up 2 bases and V 4 bases, and 2 bases lay outside the gene matches. The CDR3 DNA sequence: TGTGCCAGCAGCTCGGGACTAGCGGGTCAAGAGACCCAGTACTTC. This codes for CASSSGLAGQETQYF.

This chain links TRBV6-6 with TRBJ2-6; 7 positions match TRBD1. Germline CDR1 is MNHNY and CDR2 is SVGAGI (reference sequence). J lost 4 bases, V lost 6 bases, and 6 bases had no gene match. There are 15 residues in the CDR3. CDR3 loop: CASSPGQSGANVLTF. CDR3 nucleotide sequence: TGTGCCAGCAGCCCGGGACAGTCGGGGGCCAACGTCCTGACTTTC.

For this clonotype: One base away lies a much larger clone, so this may be a sequencing read error. The chain recombines TRBV10-2 with TRBJ2-3; TRBD1 is a possible D gene (5 bases). Germline V lookup: CDR1 WSHSY, CDR2 SAAADI. This CDR3 contains 14 residues. CDR3 DNA sequence: TGCGCCAGCAGTGTTAGGGCCCGCACAGGTACGCAGTATTTT. As protein: CASSVRARTGTQYF.

Of note for this clonotype: A much larger clonotype is one base distant, so this may be a read error. This sequence joins TRBV6-5 and TRBJ2-1, with 7 bases identical to TRBD1. V lost 6 bases and J lost 13; bases outside the gene matches: 12. CDR1 MNHEY and CDR2 SVGAGI come from the germline V gene. The CDR3 is 13 amino acids. The CDR3 sequence: CASRRQGQNIQFF. The CDR3 DNA sequence: TGTGCCAGCAGGCGACAGGGTCAAAACATTCAGTTCTTC.

This clonotype was observed at least ten times. The chain carries TRBV5-5 and TRBJ1-5; D is undetermined. The CDR3 runs to 13 residues. V shed 2 bases and J shed 3 bases, with 6 bases lying between them. From germline, CDR1 is SGHKS and CDR2 YYEKEE (reference sequence). The CDR3 loop is CASSFSDNQPQHF. CDR3 DNA: TGTGCCAGCAGCTTCTCAGACAATCAGCCCCAGCATTTT.

V and J are TRBV12-3 or TRBV12-4 and TRBJ1-5; D gene uncertain. The CDR3 totals 13 residues. The ends were cut back, 2 bases at V and 5 bases at J, with 7 bases in the middle. The CDR3 region is CASSLQADQPQHF. CDR3 nucleotides: TGTGCCAGCAGTTTACAAGCGGATCAGCCCCAGCATTTT.

This clonotype was observed a handful of times. The CDR3: CASSSLALRDEQYF. DNA for the CDR3: TGTGCCAGCAGCTCCCTGGCCCTAAGGGACGAGCAGTACTTC. V usage is TRBV7-6 and J usage is TRBJ2-7; no reliable D call. V was clipped by 4 bases and J by 5 bases, with 15 bases between them. CDR3 size: 14 residues. Per germline, CDR1 SGHVS and CDR2 FNYEAQ.

This clonotype was counted ten times or more. DNA for the CDR3: TGCGCCAGCAGCCTTCGACAGGGGATATACGAGCAGTACTTC. Encoded protein: CASSLRQGIYEQYF. The chain combines TRBV5-1 with TRBJ2-7; 8 bases match TRBD1. Trimming cost V 4 bases and J 4 bases; bases outside gene matches: 7. The length of the CDR3 is 14 residues. The germline CDR1 and CDR2 sequences are SGHRS and YFSETQ.

The V gene is TRBV7-2, the J gene TRBJ1-4; D remains ambiguous. The CDR3 totals 14 residues. The V end was cut by 2 bases, the J end by 7 bases, with 11 bases between. Germline V gene sequence: CDR1 SGHTA, CDR2 FQGNSA. CDR3 loop: CASSLTNGVEKLFF. The CDR3 DNA reads as TGTGCCAGCAGCTTAACTAACGGGGTTGAAAAACTGTTTTTT.

This chain joins TRBV20-1 and TRBJ1-4; no clear D gene. The CDR3 length is 18 residues. The V and J ends lost 0 bases and 5 bases respectively, with 22 bases between them. The germline V gene encodes CDR1 DFQATT and CDR2 SNEGSKA (reference sequence). The CDR3 reads CSARDLDNSLRHNEKLFF. The CDR3 DNA reads TGCAGTGCTAGAGATCTTGATAACAGCCTCCGTCACAATGAAAAACTGTTTTTT.

J is TRBJ2-1 and V is TRBV5-5; perhaps TRBD2 as D (6 bases). CDR1 and CDR2 from the germline V gene are SGHKS and YYEKEE (reference sequence). This CDR3 region has 17 residues. V was trimmed by 1 base and J by 0 bases, leaving 14 bases between them. Here the CDR3 reads CASSLTMRDSSYNEQFF. As DNA, the CDR3 is TGTGCCAGCAGCTTGACGATGCGGGACTCCTCCTACAATGAGCAGTTCTTC.

The sample holds many counts of this clonotype. The gene calls are TRBV12-3 or TRBV12-4 and TRBJ2-7; D may be TRBD2 (5 bases). Between the trimmed V and J ends, which lost 2 bases and 7 bases, there was a span of 9 bases. The CDR3 extends over 12 amino acids. The CDR3: CASSLLAGEQYF. The DNA for the CDR3 is TGTGCCAGCAGTTTACTAGCTGGAGAGCAGTACTTC.

On this clonotype itself: Because the CDR3 is missing its conserved closing phenylalanine or tryptophan, this is likely a read error. The V call is TRBV14, the J call TRBJ2-5, with D unresolved. V was cut by 4 bases and J by 5 bases, with 5 bases left in between. Per germline, CDR1 SGHDN and CDR2 FVKESK. This CDR3 has 11 residues. The CDR3 protein is CASSRLETQYV. For the CDR3, the DNA is TGTGCCAGCAGCCGATTGGAGACCCAGTACGTC.

This clonotype was seen a handful of times. The chain uses TRBV9 and TRBJ1-2; the D gene is possibly TRBD1 (6 bases). The germline V gene encodes CDR1 SGDLS and CDR2 YYNGEE. The CDR3 extends over 16 amino acids. Between the trimmed V and J ends, which lost 4 bases and 2 bases, there was a span of 18 bases. DNA of the CDR3: TGTGCCAGCAGCACCGCCCCTGCCACAGGGAACTATGGCTACACCTTC. Encoded protein: CASSTAPATGNYGYTF.

This clonotype has only a few counts. V gene TRBV3-1 combines with J gene TRBJ2-1; TRBD1 matches at 7 bases. The CDR3 has 12 residues. Germline V gene lookup returns CDR1 LGHDT and CDR2 YNNKEL (reference sequence). Unmatched junction bases numbered 6, after V lost 4 bases and J lost 12 bases. The CDR3 DNA is TGTGCCAGCAGCCTAGGACAGGTATGGCAGTTCTTC. It translates to CASSLGQVWQFF.

This clonotype was counted a few times. The rearrangement joins TRBV10-2 to TRBJ2-5; 8 bases match TRBD2. This CDR3 contains 14 residues. Germline CDR1 is WSHSY and CDR2 is SAAADI. V shed 3 bases and J 5 bases; nucleotides not matched to a gene: 5. The CDR3, as DNA: TGCGCCAGCAGTGAATCTAGCGGGTGGGAGACCCAGTACTTC. It yields the protein CASSESSGWETQYF.

V gene TRBV20-1 combines with J gene TRBJ2-5; TRBD1 might be the D (5 bases). The closer fit of TRBJ2-7 to the DNA end suggests the J call may be wrong. This CDR3 contains 13 residues. The germline CDR1 and CDR2 sequences are DFQATT and SNEGSKA (reference sequence). CDR3 sequence reads: CSPQSQGSHEQYF. The CDR3 coding sequence is TGCAGTCCCCAAAGTCAGGGAAGCCACGAGCAGTACTTC.

This sequence joins TRBV20-1 and TRBJ2-3; 10 nucleotides match TRBD1. Looked up from germline, CDR1 is DFQATT and CDR2 is SNEGSKA (reference sequence). This CDR3 region has 15 residues. The J segment lost 4 bases and the V segment lost 6 bases, leaving 10 bases of the junction unmatched. The CDR3 bases are TGCAGTGCAGCCTTTCCGGGACAGGGGTCAGATACGCAGTATTTT. This sequence encodes CSAAFPGQGSDTQYF.

V is TRBV20-1 and J is TRBJ2-3, with TRBD2 as a possible D gene (5 bases). This CDR3 has 13 amino acids. Germline V CDR1 and CDR2: DFQATT, SNEGSKA (reference sequence). The germline V and J ends were trimmed by 5 bases and 1 base, with 10 bases remaining between them. CDR3 nucleotide sequence: TGCAGTGCTGGGGTCGGGGGCACAGATACGCAGTATTTT. It encodes CSAGVGGTDTQYF.

This clonotype has just a few counts. The chain recombines TRBV27 with TRBJ1-4, with D perhaps matching TRBD1 (5 bases). CDR1 MNHEY and CDR2 SMNVEV come from the germline V gene (reference sequence). The CDR3 spans 14 residues. Between the trimmed V and J ends, which lost 3 bases and 8 bases, there was a span of 13 bases. In nucleotides, the CDR3 is TGTGCCAGCAGTTTGGCAGGGATGGAAGAAAAACTGTTTTTT. This codes for CASSLAGMEEKLFF.

This clonotype was seen more than once but under ten times. Germline is not matched at one junction end, which may reflect a read error. The chain is built from TRBV27 and TRBJ2-1; 11 nucleotides match TRBD2. There are 15 residues in the CDR3. Germline V gene data show CDR1 as MNHEY and CDR2 as SMNVEV (reference sequence). DNA of the CDR3: TGCGCCAGCAGCCACGGACTAGCGGGCTACAATGAGCAGTTCTTC. Its protein is CASSHGLAGYNEQFF.

A single count supports this clonotype. The chain recombines TRBV6-5 with TRBJ1-2; 7 bases are shared with TRBD1. Germline loops: CDR1 MNHEY, CDR2 SVGAGI. The length of the CDR3 is 13 residues. Trimming removed 6 bases from V and 6 bases from J; junction bases left unmatched: 7. The DNA for the CDR3 is TGTGCCAGCAGCGGGACAGCGGGGAATGGCTACACCTTC. It is translated as CASSGTAGNGYTF.